This TCR beta chain was profiled in a study of CD8 T cells in ankylosing spondylitis. Study-wide results and caveats: Disease-linked clones displayed a CD8+ phenotype and appeared relatively rarely in peripheral blood. Among TCR beta sequences, a motif of eight highly homologous variants appeared characteristic of ankylosing spondylitis blood.

Germline V gene data show CDR1 as SGHRS and CDR2 as YFSETQ. The CDR3 is 13 amino acids. This clonotype has only one observation. Antigen unknown. One end of the junction varies from germline; a read error may be responsible. One entry per CDR3 protein, called by TCRdb with MiXCR from the 5' RACE reads. Of nearly 350,000 distinct CDR3 sequences in the sample, roughly 14% are singletons; the top ten hold roughly 1.1%. The rearrangement links TRBV5-1 to TRBJ2-7; 9 bases map to TRBD1. Material for sequencing was blood, either unsorted or a sorted T cell fraction (not recorded which). The source is a male donor with ankylosing spondylitis or in good health (not recorded which). The CDR3: CTSGTGSSYEQYF. Here the CDR3 DNA reads TGCACCAGCGGGACAGGGTCGTCCTACGAGCAGTACTTC. Full variable domain (missing parts from reference TRBV5-1 and TRBJ2-7): KAGVTQTPRYLIKTRGQQVTLSCSPISGHRSVSWYQQTPGQGLQFLFEYFSETQRNKGNFPGRFSGRQFSNSRSEMNVSTLELGDSALYLCTSGTGSSYEQYFGPGTRLTVT.